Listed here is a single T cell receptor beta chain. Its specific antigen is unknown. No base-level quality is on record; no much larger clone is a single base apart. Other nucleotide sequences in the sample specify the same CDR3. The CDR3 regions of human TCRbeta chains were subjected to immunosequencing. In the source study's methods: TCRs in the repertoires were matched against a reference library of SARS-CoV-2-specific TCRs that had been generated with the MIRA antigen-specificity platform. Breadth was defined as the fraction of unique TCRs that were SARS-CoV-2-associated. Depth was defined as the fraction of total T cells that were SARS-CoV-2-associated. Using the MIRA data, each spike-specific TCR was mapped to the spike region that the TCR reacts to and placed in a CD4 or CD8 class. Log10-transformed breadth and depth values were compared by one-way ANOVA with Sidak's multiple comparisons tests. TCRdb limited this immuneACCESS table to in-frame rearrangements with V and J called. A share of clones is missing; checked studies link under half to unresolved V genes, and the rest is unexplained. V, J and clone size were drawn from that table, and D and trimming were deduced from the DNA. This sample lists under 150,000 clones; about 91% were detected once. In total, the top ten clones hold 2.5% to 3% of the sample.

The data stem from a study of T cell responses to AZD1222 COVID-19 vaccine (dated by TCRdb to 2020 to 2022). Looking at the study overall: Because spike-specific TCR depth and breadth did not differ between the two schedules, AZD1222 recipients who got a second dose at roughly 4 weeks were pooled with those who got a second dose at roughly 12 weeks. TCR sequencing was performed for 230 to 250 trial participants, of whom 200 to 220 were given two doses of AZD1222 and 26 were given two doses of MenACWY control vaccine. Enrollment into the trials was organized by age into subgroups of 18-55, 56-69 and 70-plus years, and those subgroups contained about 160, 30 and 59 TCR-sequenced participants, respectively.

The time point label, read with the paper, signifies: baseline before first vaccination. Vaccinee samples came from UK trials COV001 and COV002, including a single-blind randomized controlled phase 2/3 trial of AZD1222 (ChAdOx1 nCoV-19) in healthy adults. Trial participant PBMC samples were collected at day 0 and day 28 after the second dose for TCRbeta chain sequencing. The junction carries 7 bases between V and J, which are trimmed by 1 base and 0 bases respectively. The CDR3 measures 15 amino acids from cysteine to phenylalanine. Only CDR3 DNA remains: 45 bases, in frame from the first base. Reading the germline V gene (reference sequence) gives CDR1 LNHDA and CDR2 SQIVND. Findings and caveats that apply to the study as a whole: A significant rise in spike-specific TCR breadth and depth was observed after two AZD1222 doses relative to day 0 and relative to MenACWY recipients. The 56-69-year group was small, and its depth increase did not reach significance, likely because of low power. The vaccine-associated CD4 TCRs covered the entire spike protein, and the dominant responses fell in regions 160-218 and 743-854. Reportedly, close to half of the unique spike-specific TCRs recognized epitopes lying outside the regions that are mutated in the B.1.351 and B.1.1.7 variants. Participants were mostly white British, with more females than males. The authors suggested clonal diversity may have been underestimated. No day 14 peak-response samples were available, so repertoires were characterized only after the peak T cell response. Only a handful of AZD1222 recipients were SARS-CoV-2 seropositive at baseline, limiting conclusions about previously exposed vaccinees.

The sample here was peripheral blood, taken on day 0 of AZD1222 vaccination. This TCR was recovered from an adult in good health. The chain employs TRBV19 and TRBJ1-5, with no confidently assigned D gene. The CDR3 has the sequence CASSIGLNSNQPQHF. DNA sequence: TGTGCCAGTAGTATAGGTTTGAATAGCAATCAGCCCCAGCATTTT.